A single sample gave rise to the 14 T cell receptor beta chains below, sequenced in a study of regulatory T cells in long-lasting Graves disease. Time point: newly diagnosed GD, antithyroid drugs for less than 3 months. From PBMCs, RNA was extracted and then used to make the TCR library. Sequencing libraries for TCR beta were prepared with iRepertoire HTBI primers and Arm-PCR of CDR3 regions. TCRdb re-derived calls from the multiplex PCR reads in MiXCR, one entry per CDR3 protein. In the table there are about 420,000 distinct CDR3 sequences, about 17% of which are singletons. The same data also contributed to another study, on T cells in Graves' hyperthyroidism and ophthalmopathy.

Sequences were derived from peripheral blood mononuclear cells (PBMCs), sampled at new diagnosis, from a patient treated with antithyroid drugs. These receptors came from a woman between 18 and 29 years old with Graves disease.

The J gene is TRBJ2-1, the V gene TRBV2; D possibly corresponds to TRBD1 (6 bases). The CDR3 loop spans 16 amino acids. CDR1 is SNHLY and CDR2 is FYNNEI in the germline V gene. Trimming removed 5 bases from V and 4 bases from J, with 18 bases in between. The CDR3 nucleotides are TGTGCCAGCAGTCCAACCGGGACACTCCTATACAATGAGCAGTTCTTC. Protein: CASSPTGTLLYNEQFF.

Ten or more counts support this clonotype. CDR3 bases: TGTGCCAGCAGTTCCACCTGGGCTAGCGGTGACAATGAGCAGTTCTTC. It specifies CASSSTWASGDNEQFF. The chain combines TRBV28 with TRBJ2-1, with TRBD2 matching 7 bases. The ends lost 4 bases at V and 5 bases at J; junction bases unmatched: 11. This CDR3 is built from 16 residues. Germline-derived CDR1 and CDR2 are MDHEN and SYDVKM.

This clonotype was picked up many times. The chain couples TRBV20-1 to TRBJ2-1; D not resolved. V lost 1 base and J 12 bases, leaving 7 bases between the germline ends. The CDR3 has 10 residues. The germline CDR1 and CDR2 sequences are DFQATT and SNEGSKA (reference sequence). The CDR3 nucleotides read TGCAGTGCTAGAGTGGCTACGCAGTTCTTC. Its translation is CSARVATQFF.

This clonotype was detected a few times. This chain links TRBV28 with TRBJ2-3; perhaps TRBD1 as D (6 bases). V shed 7 bases and J shed 5 bases, with 13 bases lying between them. The CDR3 has 13 amino acids. Germline V CDR1 and CDR2: MDHEN, SYDVKM. The CDR3 is CASNRARRDTQYF. The CDR3 DNA reads as TGTGCCAGCAACAGGGCCCGACGAGATACGCAGTATTTT. Variable domain in full (rest from reference TRBV28 and TRBJ2-3): DVKVTQSSRYLVKRTGEKVFLECVQDMDHENMFWYRQDPGLGLRLIYFSYDVKMKEKGDIPEGYSVSREKKERFSLILESASTNQTSMYLCASNRARRDTQYFGPGTRLTVL.

This clonotype was counted many times. The chain is built from TRBV27 and TRBJ2-1, with 8 bases matching TRBD2. The V segment lost 3 bases and the J segment 8 bases; nucleotides outside the gene matches: 9. The CDR3 runs to 15 residues. Germline V gene sequence: CDR1 MNHEY, CDR2 SMNVEV (reference sequence). The CDR3 protein is CASSFSGSPGDEQFF. In DNA form, the CDR3 reads TGTGCCAGCAGTTTCAGCGGGAGCCCAGGAGATGAGCAGTTCTTC.

This clonotype has a count of ten or more. This chain links TRBV2 with TRBJ2-1, with 8 bases lining up with TRBD2. The CDR3 loop spans 16 amino acids. Germline V gene data show CDR1 as SNHLY and CDR2 as FYNNEI. V gave up 4 bases and J gave up 5 bases; unmatched junction bases: 10. The CDR3 here is CASSVSPSGLHNEQFF. The DNA of the CDR3 is TGTGCCAGCAGTGTCAGTCCTAGCGGGCTTCACAATGAGCAGTTCTTC.

This clonotype was counted only a few times. This chain uses TRBV20-1 with TRBJ2-2; D unresolved. This CDR3 has 15 residues. Germline CDR1 is DFQATT and CDR2 is SNEGSKA (reference sequence). Trimming took off 0 bases at V and 2 bases at J, with 10 bases between the two ends. This CDR3 reads CSARDDRANTGELFF. The CDR3 region has the DNA TGCAGTGCTAGAGACGACCGGGCAAACACCGGGGAGCTGTTTTTT.

The rearrangement joins TRBV28 to TRBJ2-1, with TRBD2 matching 14 bases. The germline CDR1 and CDR2 sequences are MDHEN and SYDVKM. The CDR3 has 15 residues. J lost 9 bases, V lost 3 bases, and 4 bases had no gene match. CDR3: CASSLGLAGAGEQFF. Written as DNA, the CDR3 is TGTGCCAGCAGTTTGGGACTAGCGGGAGCAGGTGAGCAGTTCTTC.

The V call is TRBV4-2, the J call TRBJ2-2; the D is unclear. V lost 4 bases to trimming and J lost 3 bases, with 18 bases between them. Germline loops: CDR1 LGHNA, CDR2 YNFKEQ. CDR3 size: 17 residues. In DNA, the CDR3 is TGTGCCAGCAGCCGTCCTGGTGTCGGAGCTTACACCGGGGAGCTGTTTTTT. This sequence encodes CASSRPGVGAYTGELFF.

This clonotype was recorded at least ten times. The chain links TRBV29-1 to TRBJ1-1; a weak D match, TRBD1 (5 bases). The CDR3 extends over 13 amino acids. Between the trimmed V and J ends, which lost 0 bases and 2 bases, there was a span of 7 bases. Looked up from germline, CDR1 is SQVTM and CDR2 is ANQGSEA. CDR3 DNA sequence: TGCAGCGTTGAAGAAGGGGCTAACACTGAAGCTTTCTTT. Its translation: CSVEEGANTEAFF.

The chain employs TRBV6-2 or TRBV6-3 and TRBJ2-2; D gene ambiguous. Looked up from germline, CDR1 is MNHEY and CDR2 is SVGEGT. Trimming left V 6 bases short and J 4 bases short, with 24 bases between. The CDR3 runs 18 residues. This chain's CDR3 is CASRPGRTATSFTGELFF. CDR3 coding DNA: TGTGCCAGCAGACCGGGCCGCACGGCGACCTCTTTCACCGGGGAGCTGTTTTTT.

This clonotype was detected only a few times. The chain combines TRBV5-1 with TRBJ2-3; no clear D. V lost 1 base to trimming and J lost 6 bases, with 15 bases between them. The length of the CDR3 is 15 residues. Germline V gene lookup returns CDR1 SGHRS and CDR2 YFSETQ. The CDR3 DNA follows: TGCGCCAGCAGCTTGTTTTCCCGGGTAGGGGATACGCAGTATTTT. It encodes CASSLFSRVGDTQYF.

This clonotype was observed many times. The chain couples TRBV11-3 to TRBJ2-7, with D perhaps given as TRBD1 or TRBD2 (6 bases each). CDR1 SGHNT and CDR2 YENEEA come from the germline V gene. V lost 3 bases and J lost 4, with 16 bases in between. The CDR3 is 15 residues long. Here the CDR3 DNA reads TGTGCCAGCAGCTTCCGCGGGACAACTAGTTACGAGCAGTACTTC. Translating gives CASSFRGTTSYEQYF.

This clonotype was seen a few times. The chain is built from TRBV28 and TRBJ2-7, with 8 nucleotides matching TRBD2. The V segment lost 6 bases and the J segment 1 base; nucleotides outside the gene matches: 11. There are 16 residues in the CDR3. The germline CDR1 and CDR2 sequences are MDHEN and SYDVKM. For the CDR3, the DNA is TGTGCCAGCAGCCCAGTCGGGGTAGCGGGATCCTACGAGCAGTACTTC. Its protein is CASSPVGVAGSYEQYF.